This T cell receptor (beta chain) emerged from a study of T-cell memory formation after mild COVID-19. Broader study findings: Cross-reactive memory appears to have joined, as suggested by some responding clones showing up in pre-infection memory. Balance between CD4 and CD8 was seen in clones contracting day 15 to 85, and a CD4+ lean was seen in later expanders.

A few counts support this clonotype. The antigen remains undetermined. From the 5' RACE reads, TCRdb called clonotypes with MiXCR, one entry per CDR3 protein. This sample carries approximately 150,000 distinct CDR3 sequences, 10% to 15% of them seen once, and the ten largest clones take approximately 3.3%. The receptor was derived from a man aged 18 to 29 who had mild COVID-19 (a few samples of this study predate the infection). Cell type and time point are not known. What was sequenced was PBMCs or a T cell subset sorted from them (not recorded which).

CDR3 coding DNA: TGTGCCAGCAGTTTTTCGGCGTTGTACAGGCAGTTCTTC. Translated, it gives CASSFSALYRQFF. The genes are TRBV12-3 or TRBV12-4 and TRBJ2-1; D unresolved. CDR3 length: 13 residues. Trimming stripped 3 bases from V and 12 bases from J, with 15 bases between.